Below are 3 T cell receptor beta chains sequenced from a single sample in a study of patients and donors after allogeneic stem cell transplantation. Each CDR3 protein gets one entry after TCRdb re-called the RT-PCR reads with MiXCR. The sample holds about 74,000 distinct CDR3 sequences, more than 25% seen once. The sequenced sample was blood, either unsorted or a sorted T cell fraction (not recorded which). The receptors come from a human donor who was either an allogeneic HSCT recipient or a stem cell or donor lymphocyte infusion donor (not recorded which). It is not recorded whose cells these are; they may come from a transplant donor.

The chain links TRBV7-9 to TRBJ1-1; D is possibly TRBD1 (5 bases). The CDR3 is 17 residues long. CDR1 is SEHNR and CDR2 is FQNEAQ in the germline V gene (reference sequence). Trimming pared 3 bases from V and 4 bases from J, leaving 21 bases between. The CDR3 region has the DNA TGTGCCAGCAGCTTCCCCCCCAGCTTCGGGGGGACCACTGAAGCTTTCTTT. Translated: CASSFPPSFGGTTEAFF.

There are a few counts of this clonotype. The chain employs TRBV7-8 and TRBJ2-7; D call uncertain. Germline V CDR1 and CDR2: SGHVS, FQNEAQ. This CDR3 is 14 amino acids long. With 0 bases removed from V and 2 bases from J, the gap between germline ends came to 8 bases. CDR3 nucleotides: TGTGCCAGCAGCTTAGCCGCAGCCACCTACGAGCAGTACTTC. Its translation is CASSLAAATYEQYF.

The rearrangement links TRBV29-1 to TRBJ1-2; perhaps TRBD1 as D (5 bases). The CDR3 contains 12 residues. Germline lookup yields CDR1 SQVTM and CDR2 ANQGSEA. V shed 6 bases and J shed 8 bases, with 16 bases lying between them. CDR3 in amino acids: CSVPFGGRGYTF. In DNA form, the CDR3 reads TGCAGCGTCCCTTTCGGGGGTCGGGGCTACACCTTC.